These 26 T cell receptor beta chains share one sample of origin, sequenced in a study of siplizumab effects on memory and regulatory T cells. Assay: immunoSEQ multiplex PCR; the TCRdb copy retains only in-frame clones and omits some. The sample has nearly 85,000 clones, just under 95% seen once. The material sequenced was CD8+ T cells sorted from blood. The receptors were gathered from a human donor in good health.

CDR3 region: CASSHPGTSGRVYEQYF. The CDR3 DNA sequence: TGTGCCAGCAGCCATCCCGGGACTAGCGGGAGGGTCTACGAGCAGTACTTC. The chain recombines TRBV4-2 with TRBJ2-7, with TRBD2 matching over 16 bases. V was pared by 3 bases and J by 3 bases, with 5 bases of the junction left unmatched. The CDR3 is made up of 17 amino acids. The germline CDR1 and CDR2 sequences are LGHNA and YNFKEQ.

This chain joins TRBV27 and TRBJ2-1, with 7 bases lining up with TRBD2. The germline gives CDR1 MNHEY, CDR2 SMNVEV (reference sequence). There are 15 residues in the CDR3. After removal of 7 bases from V and 8 bases from J, the junction contained 14 bases not matched to a gene. The CDR3 nucleotides are TGTGCCAGCAACACCCCCGGGGCGGGAGTTGATGAGCAGTTCTTC. Its protein is CASNTPGAGVDEQFF.

CDR3 region: CSVYSPNYGYTF. The CDR3 coding sequence is TGCAGCGTCTATAGCCCCAACTATGGCTACACCTTC. The gene calls are TRBV29-1 and TRBJ1-2; D unclear. The CDR3 runs to 12 residues. V was pared by 6 bases and J by 2 bases, with 10 bases between. Germline loops: CDR1 SQVTM, CDR2 ANQGSEA.

Here the CDR3 DNA reads TGTGCCTCCGGCCGGGACTCCCTCTCCTACGAGCAGTACTTC. Protein: CASGRDSLSYEQYF. This chain connects TRBV30 to TRBJ2-7; D is perhaps TRBD2 (6 bases). Deletions cut 7 bases from V and 0 bases from J, with 16 bases between. The CDR3 totals 14 residues. Germline CDR1 is GTSNPN and CDR2 is SVGIG (reference sequence).

The genes are TRBV6-1 and TRBJ1-4, with D uncertain. V was shortened by 2 bases and J by 3 bases, with 13 bases between the two germline ends. Germline CDR1 reads MNHNS; CDR2 reads SASEGT. The length of the CDR3 is 16 residues. The CDR3 nucleotides read TGTGCCAGCAGTGAATGGTCTTTGTCCGCTAATGAAAAACTGTTTTTT. Translation: CASSEWSLSANEKLFF.

The chain uses TRBV10-3 and TRBJ2-1; 7 nucleotides match TRBD1. The CDR3 sequence is 15 residues long. The V gene's germline CDR1 is ENHRY and CDR2 SYGVKD. Unmatched junction bases numbered 7, after V lost 3 bases and J lost 5 bases. CDR3 loop: CAISDRGQKNNEQFF. CDR3 DNA: TGTGCCATCAGTGATAGGGGACAGAAGAACAATGAGCAGTTCTTC.

This clone was picked up one time. V and J are TRBV5-1 and TRBJ2-5; D is uncertain. The CDR3 has 14 amino acids. The germline CDR1 and CDR2 sequences are SGHRS and YFSETQ. Trimming took 4 bases from V and 4 from J, leaving 14 bases between them. The CDR3 region is CASSGNQHPETQYF. The CDR3 nucleotides are TGCGCCAGCAGCGGGAACCAGCATCCAGAGACCCAGTACTTC.

The rearrangement links TRBV18 to TRBJ2-5; D is perhaps TRBD2 (6 bases). Germline V gene lookup returns CDR1 KGHSH and CDR2 LQKENI. Trimming removed 3 bases from V and 5 bases from J, with 13 bases in between. This CDR3 contains 14 residues. The CDR3 DNA follows: TGTGCCAGCTCACCGGACTATTCCGGGGAGACCCAGTACTTC. It encodes CASSPDYSGETQYF.

This rearrangement joins TRBV28 to TRBJ1-5, with unresolved D. Per germline, CDR1 MDHEN and CDR2 SYDVKM. The germline V and J ends were trimmed by 2 bases and 0 bases, with 11 bases remaining between them. This CDR3 is 16 amino acids long. The CDR3 DNA is TGTGCCAGCAGTTTACTTCGGGAATATAGCAATCAGCCCCAGCATTTT. This gives the protein CASSLLREYSNQPQHF. The whole variable domain, remainder taken from reference TRBV28 and TRBJ1-5, is DVKVTQSSRYLVKRTGEKVFLECVQDMDHENMFWYRQDPGLGLRLIYFSYDVKMKEKGDIPEGYSVSREKKERFSLILESASTNQTSMYLCASSLLREYSNQPQHFGDGTRLSIL.

This clone has just one count. This chain links TRBV7-9 with TRBJ2-7; D possibly corresponds to TRBD1 (6 bases). The CDR3 spans 13 residues. Germline loops: CDR1 SEHNR, CDR2 FQNEAQ (reference sequence). Trimming shortened V by 2 bases and J by 6 bases, and 11 bases separated the two germline ends. CDR3 DNA: TGTGCCAGCAGCTTACTGGACAGTCGCGAGCAGTACTTC. The encoded protein is CASSLLDSREQYF. The entire variable domain, with the rest obtained from reference TRBV7-9 and TRBJ2-7, is as follows: DTGVSQNPRHKITKRGQNVTFRCDPISEHNRLYWYRQTLGQGPEFLTYFQNEAQLEKSRLLSDRFSAERPKGSFSTLEIQRTEQGDSAMYLCASSLLDSREQYFGPGTRLTVT.

The chain couples TRBV5-6 to TRBJ2-7; 7 nucleotides match TRBD2. CDR1 SGHDT and CDR2 YYEEEE come from the germline V gene. This CDR3 is 18 amino acids long. With 4 bases clipped from V and 6 bases from J, the junction kept 22 bases outside the gene matches. CDR3 amino acids: CASSTYSGVLPLRGEQYF. CDR3 DNA: TGTGCCAGCAGCACGTACAGCGGGGTTCTCCCCCTGAGGGGCGAGCAGTACTTC.

The chain links TRBV6-5 to TRBJ2-3; 9 bases are a match to TRBD2. Looked up from germline, CDR1 is MNHEY and CDR2 is SVGAGI. This CDR3 is 16 amino acids long. The V and J ends lost 2 bases and 2 bases, in that order; junction bases with no gene match: 5. CDR3 DNA: TGTGCCAGCAGTTACGCGGGAGGGCCGAACACAGATACGCAGTATTTT. Residues: CASSYAGGPNTDTQYF.

The table lists this clone with a count of one. The chain combines TRBV7-8 with TRBJ2-3, with a weak D call TRBD2 (7 bases). Per the germline V gene, CDR1 is SGHVS and CDR2 is FQNEAQ. This CDR3 region has 14 residues. Trimming cost V 5 bases and J 5 bases, with 14 bases left between them. In DNA form, the CDR3 reads TGTGCCAGCAGCCCGGGGGCGGGAGTAGATACGCAGTATTTT. This translates into CASSPGAGVDTQYF. The full variable domain, completed using reference TRBV7-8 and TRBJ2-3, is GAGVSQSPRYKVAKRGQDVALRCDPISGHVSLFWYQQALGQGPEFLTYFQNEAQLDKSGLPSDRFFAERPEGSVSTLKIQRTQQEDSAVYLCASSPGAGVDTQYFGPGTRLTVL.

J is TRBJ2-6 and V is TRBV19, with a weak D call TRBD1 (5 bases). CDR1 LNHDA and CDR2 SQIVND come from the germline V gene (reference sequence). The CDR3 has 13 amino acids. Trimming took 7 bases from V and 4 from J, leaving 8 bases between them. The CDR3: CASKGSGANVLTF. The CDR3 nucleotides read TGTGCCAGTAAGGGGTCCGGGGCCAACGTCCTGACTTTC.

The chain is built from TRBV10-3 and TRBJ2-7; TRBD2 aligns across 8 bases. J was trimmed by 3 bases and V by 9 bases; bases with no gene match: 7. Germline values: CDR1 ENHRY, CDR2 SYGVKD. CDR3 length: 13 amino acids. CDR3 protein: CAIKSGSGYEQYF. The CDR3 nucleotides are TGTGCCATTAAAAGCGGGAGCGGCTACGAGCAGTACTTC.

The DNA for the CDR3 is TGTGCCAGCAGTGAAGTCCGTTCCCCAGATGAGCAGTTCTTC. Its translation is CASSEVRSPDEQFF. The chain employs TRBV6-1 and TRBJ2-1; D gene uncertain. In germline, CDR1 is MNHNS, CDR2 SASEGT. The CDR3 length is 14 residues. V dropped 1 base and J dropped 8 bases, with 12 bases sitting between them.

The chain recombines TRBV6-1 with TRBJ2-3; the D is unclear. The CDR3 consists of 16 residues. Germline V lookup: CDR1 MNHNS, CDR2 SASEGT. Trimming took off 1 base at V and 7 bases at J, with 18 bases between the two ends. The DNA of the CDR3 is TGTGCCAGCAGTGAAGATTTCATATGGCCCCAGAATACGCAGTATTTT. Protein: CASSEDFIWPQNTQYF.

This chain joins TRBV5-6 and TRBJ2-5; D gene ambiguous. TRBJ2-7 explains the end of the DNA better; the J call may be wrong. This CDR3 spans 11 amino acids. Germline lookup yields CDR1 SGHDT and CDR2 YYEEEE. The CDR3, as DNA: TGTGCCAGCAGTACTTACTACGAGCAGTACTTC. This codes for CASSTYYEQYF.

CDR3 protein: CASSFYRRLNTEAFF. In DNA form, the CDR3 reads TGTGCCAGCAGCTTTTACCGGCGACTGAACACTGAAGCTTTCTTT. V gene TRBV5-6 combines with J gene TRBJ1-1, with D hard to call. The CDR3 covers 15 residues. V shed 2 bases and J shed 0 bases, with 11 bases lying between them. Germline values: CDR1 SGHDT, CDR2 YYEEEE.

The chain employs TRBV18 and TRBJ2-1, with TRBD2 identical over 12 bases. Trimming took 6 bases from V and 8 from J; bases not matched to a gene: 11. This CDR3 has 16 residues. CDR1 KGHSH and CDR2 LQKENI come from the germline V gene. Here the CDR3 reads CASSPTRTSGMYEQFF. Here the CDR3 DNA reads TGTGCCAGCTCGCCTACTCGGACTAGCGGGATGTATGAGCAGTTCTTC.

This CDR3 is CASSSFGPGQETQYF. In DNA form, the CDR3 reads TGTGCCAGCAGCTCATTTGGGCCCGGCCAAGAGACCCAGTACTTC. The rearrangement links TRBV7-3 to TRBJ2-5; no definite D call. Trimming took off 4 bases at V and 1 base at J, with 13 bases between the two ends. CDR3 length equals 15 residues. The germline V gene has CDR1 SGHTA and CDR2 FQGTGA.

The CDR3 DNA follows: TGTGCCAGCAGCCACACTCAATACGAGCAGTACTTC. Encoded protein: CASSHTQYEQYF. The genes are TRBV11-1 and TRBJ2-7; D remains unclear. The V end lost 5 bases, the J end lost 4 bases, and 9 bases lay between the germline ends. The CDR3 loop spans 12 amino acids. CDR1 is SGHAT, CDR2 FQDESV, per germline (reference sequence).

This clone came up once. The rearrangement links TRBV30 to TRBJ2-7, with D perhaps TRBD1 or TRBD2 (7 bases each). This CDR3 is 12 amino acids long. Trimming cost V 8 bases and J 7 bases, with 18 bases left between them. The germline V gene has CDR1 GTSNPN and CDR2 SVGIG (reference sequence). CDR3: CAGGGGSKEQYF. The DNA for the CDR3 is TGTGCCGGAGGGGGCGGGAGCAAAGAGCAGTACTTC.

This clone was picked up one time. The V gene is TRBV27, the J gene TRBJ2-1, with TRBD1 identical over 7 bases. This CDR3 has 14 amino acids. The germline V gene encodes CDR1 MNHEY and CDR2 SMNVEV (reference sequence). V was clipped by 5 bases and J by 7 bases; unmatched bases: 8. The CDR3 DNA sequence: TGTGCCAGCAGTCTTACGGGACAGCAGAATGAGCAGTTCTTC. Its protein product is CASSLTGQQNEQFF.

The V gene is TRBV4-1, the J gene TRBJ2-2, with TRBD2 matching over 11 bases. The CDR3 contains 15 residues. With 4 bases clipped from V and 3 bases from J, the junction kept 1 base outside the gene matches. CDR1 is MGHRA, CDR2 YSYEKL, per germline. The CDR3 coding sequence is TGCGCCAGCAGCCTGACTAGCGGGGACACCGGGGAGCTGTTTTTT. It codes for CASSLTSGDTGELFF.

CDR3 residues: CASSLIPSGSSYNEQFF. For the CDR3, the DNA is TGTGCCAGCAGTCTAATACCTAGCGGGAGCTCCTACAATGAGCAGTTCTTC. The chain links TRBV27 to TRBJ2-1; TRBD2 matches at 10 bases. The CDR3 is 17 amino acids. J gave up 0 bases and V 5 bases, and 7 bases lay outside the gene matches. CDR1 is MNHEY, CDR2 SMNVEV, per germline (reference sequence).